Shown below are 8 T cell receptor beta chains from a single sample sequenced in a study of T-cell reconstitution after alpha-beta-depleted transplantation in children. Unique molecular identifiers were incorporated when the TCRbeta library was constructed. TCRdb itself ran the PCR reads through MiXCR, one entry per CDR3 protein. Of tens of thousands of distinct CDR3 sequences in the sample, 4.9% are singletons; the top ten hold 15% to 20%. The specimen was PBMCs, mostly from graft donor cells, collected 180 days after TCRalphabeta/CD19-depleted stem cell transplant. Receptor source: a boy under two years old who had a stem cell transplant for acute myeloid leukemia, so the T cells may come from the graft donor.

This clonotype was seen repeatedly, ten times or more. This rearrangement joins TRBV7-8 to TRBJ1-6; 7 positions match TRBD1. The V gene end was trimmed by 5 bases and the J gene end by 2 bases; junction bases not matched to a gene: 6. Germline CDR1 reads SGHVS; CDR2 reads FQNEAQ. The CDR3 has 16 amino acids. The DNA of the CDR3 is TGTGCCAGCAGCCGCACAGGGGCTGCCTATAATTCACCCCTCCACTTT. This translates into CASSRTGAAYNSPLHF.

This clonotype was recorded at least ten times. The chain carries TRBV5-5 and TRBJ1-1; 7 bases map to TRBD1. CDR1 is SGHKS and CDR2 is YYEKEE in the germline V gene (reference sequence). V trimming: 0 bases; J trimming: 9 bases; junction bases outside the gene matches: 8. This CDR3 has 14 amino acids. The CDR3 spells CASSLATGAVKAFF. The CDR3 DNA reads TGTGCCAGCAGCTTGGCCACAGGGGCCGTGAAAGCTTTCTTT.

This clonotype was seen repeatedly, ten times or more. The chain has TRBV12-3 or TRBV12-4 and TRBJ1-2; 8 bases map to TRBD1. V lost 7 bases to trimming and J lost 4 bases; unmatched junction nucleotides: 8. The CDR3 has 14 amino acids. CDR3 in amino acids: CASTPDRGVYGYTF. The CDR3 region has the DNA TGTGCCAGCACCCCCGACAGGGGCGTCTATGGCTACACCTTC.

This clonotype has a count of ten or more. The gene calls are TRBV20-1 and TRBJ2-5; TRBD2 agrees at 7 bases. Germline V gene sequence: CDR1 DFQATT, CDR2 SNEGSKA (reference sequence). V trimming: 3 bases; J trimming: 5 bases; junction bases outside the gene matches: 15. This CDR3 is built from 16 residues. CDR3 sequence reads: CSASWFGGLWGETQYF. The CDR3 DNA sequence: TGCAGTGCTAGTTGGTTCGGGGGGTTATGGGGGGAGACCCAGTACTTC.

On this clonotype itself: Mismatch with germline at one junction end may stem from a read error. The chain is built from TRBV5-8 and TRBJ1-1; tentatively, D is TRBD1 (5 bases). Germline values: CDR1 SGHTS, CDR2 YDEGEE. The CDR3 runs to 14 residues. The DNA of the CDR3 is TGTGCCAGCAGCTTGGAGGGACGGCACACTGACGCTTTCTTT. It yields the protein CASSLEGRHTDAFF.

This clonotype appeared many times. This CDR3 reads CSVGSGAVNYGYTF. CDR3 nucleotides: TGCAGCGTTGGTTCGGGGGCTGTTAACTATGGCTACACCTTC. The chain joins TRBV29-1 to TRBJ1-2; D may be TRBD1 (6 bases). The CDR3 length is 14 residues. The V gene lost 4 bases and the J gene lost 1 base, with 13 bases spanning the gap. Germline V gene data show CDR1 as SQVTM and CDR2 as ANQGSEA.

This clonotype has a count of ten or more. The CDR3 loop reads CASSYAGGGHSPLHF. CDR3 nucleotide sequence: TGTGCCAGCAGTTACGCTGGGGGGGGGCATTCACCCCTCCACTTT. The chain is built from TRBV6-5 and TRBJ1-6; a possible D gene is TRBD1 (6 bases). Germline lookup yields CDR1 MNHEY and CDR2 SVGAGI. V was clipped by 2 bases and J by 8 bases, with 13 bases between them. This CDR3 contains 15 residues.

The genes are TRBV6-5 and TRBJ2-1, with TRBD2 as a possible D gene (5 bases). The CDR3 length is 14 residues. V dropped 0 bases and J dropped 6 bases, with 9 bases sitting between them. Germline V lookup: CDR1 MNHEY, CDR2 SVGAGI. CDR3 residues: CASSYSRTGNEQFF. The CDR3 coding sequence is TGTGCCAGCAGTTACTCACGGACTGGCAATGAGCAGTTCTTC.